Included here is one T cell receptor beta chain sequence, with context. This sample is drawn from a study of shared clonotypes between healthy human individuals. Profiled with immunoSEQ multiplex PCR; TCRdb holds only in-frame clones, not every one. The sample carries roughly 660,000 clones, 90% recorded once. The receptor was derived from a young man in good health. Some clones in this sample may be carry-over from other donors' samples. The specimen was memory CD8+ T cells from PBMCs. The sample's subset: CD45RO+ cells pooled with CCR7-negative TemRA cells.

The CDR3, as DNA: TGTGCCAGCAGCCGATGGGTGGGGGAGAACTACAATGAGCAGTTCTTC. Translated, it gives CASSRWVGENYNEQFF. This chain joins TRBV7-2 and TRBJ2-1; D may match TRBD1 or TRBD2 (5 bases each). The CDR3 length is 16 residues. Germline loops: CDR1 SGHTA, CDR2 FQGNSA. The V end was cut by 5 bases, the J end by 3 bases, with 17 bases between.